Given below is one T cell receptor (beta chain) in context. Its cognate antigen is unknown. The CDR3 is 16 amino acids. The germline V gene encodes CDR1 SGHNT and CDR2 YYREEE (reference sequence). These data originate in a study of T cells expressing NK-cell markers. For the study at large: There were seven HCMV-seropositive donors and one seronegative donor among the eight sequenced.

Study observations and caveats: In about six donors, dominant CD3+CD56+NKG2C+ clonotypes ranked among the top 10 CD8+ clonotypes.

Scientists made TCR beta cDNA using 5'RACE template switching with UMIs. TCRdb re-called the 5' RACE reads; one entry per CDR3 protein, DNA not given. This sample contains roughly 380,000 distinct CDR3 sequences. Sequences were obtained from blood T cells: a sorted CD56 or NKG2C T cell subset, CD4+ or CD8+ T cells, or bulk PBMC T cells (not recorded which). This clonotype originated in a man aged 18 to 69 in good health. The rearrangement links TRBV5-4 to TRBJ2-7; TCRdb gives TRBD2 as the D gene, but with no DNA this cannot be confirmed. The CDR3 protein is CASSAPGLRSSYEQYF.